Below are 20 T cell receptor beta chains sequenced from a single sample in a study of shared T cell receptors in the human thymus. Profiled with immunoSEQ multiplex PCR; TCRdb holds only in-frame clones, not every one. Among some 700,000 clones, approximately 85% were seen once, and the ten largest hold approximately 0.01%. This same sample was also part of a study on human thymus T cells.

The sample taken for sequencing was thymocytes. Receptors originate from a girl under two years old with a congenital heart defect.

The chain links TRBV27 to TRBJ1-2; unclear D gene. The CDR3 loop spans 16 amino acids. The V end was cut by 2 bases, the J end by 6 bases, with 19 bases between. Germline V CDR1 and CDR2: MNHEY, SMNVEV (reference sequence). The CDR3 DNA is TGTGCCAGCAGTTTAGGTATTGGTCAACTCCTGAATGGCTACACCTTC. Translating it yields CASSLGIGQLLNGYTF.

This chain uses TRBV5-4 with TRBJ1-2; 7 nucleotides align to TRBD1. The CDR3 is 14 amino acids. The V and J ends lost 2 bases and 3 bases, in that order; junction bases with no gene match: 4. Germline CDR1 and CDR2: SGHNT and YYREEE (reference sequence). CDR3 amino acids: CASSFGRGYYGYTF. The CDR3 DNA reads as TGTGCCAGCAGCTTCGGCAGGGGGTACTATGGCTACACCTTC.

In its sample, this clone was seen once. The rearrangement joins TRBV12-5 to TRBJ1-1; D is perhaps TRBD1 (5 bases). Deletions cut 1 base from V and 6 bases from J, with 6 bases between. The CDR3 covers 12 residues. The germline V gene encodes CDR1 LGHNT and CDR2 FRNRAP. The CDR3 reads CASGLGGAEAFF. CDR3 nucleotide sequence: TGTGCTAGTGGTTTGGGGGGGGCTGAAGCTTTCTTT.

The gene calls are TRBV15 and TRBJ2-3; maybe TRBD1 (5 bases). In germline, CDR1 is LNHNV, CDR2 YYDKDF (reference sequence). CDR3 length equals 12 residues. V lost 8 bases to trimming and J lost 10 bases, with 16 bases between them. The CDR3 here is CATGAQRRAQYF. The CDR3 coding sequence is TGTGCCACCGGGGCCCAGAGAAGGGCGCAGTATTTT.

The V and J genes are TRBV29-1 and TRBJ1-1; D gene uncertain. The germline V gene has CDR1 SQVTM and CDR2 ANQGSEA. CDR3 size: 14 residues. V gave up 6 bases and J gave up 3 bases, with 17 bases separating them. CDR3 coding DNA: TGCAGCGTACGCCGGGGTATGAGGGACACTGAAGCTTTCTTT. Protein: CSVRRGMRDTEAFF.

The V gene is TRBV5-1, the J gene TRBJ1-4, with TRBD1 identical over 7 bases. Germline CDR1 reads SGHRS; CDR2 reads YFSETQ. The CDR3 is 16 residues long. V shed 4 bases and J 0 bases; nucleotides not matched to a gene: 6. The CDR3, as DNA: TGCGCCAGCAGCAAATACGGGACAGCAACTAATGAAAAACTGTTTTTT. This sequence encodes CASSKYGTATNEKLFF.

This chain joins TRBV5-5 and TRBJ1-3; D might be TRBD1 (5 bases). The CDR3 extends over 16 amino acids. V lost 1 base and J lost 5, with 16 bases in between. Germline CDR1 and CDR2: SGHKS and YYEKEE (reference sequence). CDR3 amino acids: CASSLWRGSLRNTIYF. The CDR3, as DNA: TGTGCCAGCAGCTTGTGGAGGGGCTCTCTGAGAAACACCATATATTTT. Full variable domain (rest looked up from reference TRBV5-5 and TRBJ1-3): DAGVTQSPTHLIKTRGQQVTLRCSPISGHKSVSWYQQVLGQGPQFIFQYYEKEERGRGNFPDRFSARQFPNYSSELNVNALLLGDSALYLCASSLWRGSLRNTIYFGEGSWLTVV.

The chain links TRBV19 to TRBJ1-2; D is unresolved. The germline V and J ends were trimmed by 8 bases and 5 bases, with 21 bases remaining between them. Germline CDR1 is LNHDA and CDR2 is SQIVND (reference sequence). This CDR3 is built from 15 residues. CDR3 nucleotides: TGTGCCAGTTCCTCCGGGAGAGGAACTGGATATGGCTACACCTTC. This encodes CASSSGRGTGYGYTF. Full variable domain (missing parts from reference TRBV19 and TRBJ1-2): DGGITQSPKYLFRKEGQNVTLSCEQNLNHDAMYWYRQDPGQGLRLIYYSQIVNDFQKGDIAEGYSVSREKKESFPLTVTSAQKNPTAFYLCASSSGRGTGYGYTFGSGTRLTVV.

J is TRBJ1-6 and V is TRBV18; perhaps TRBD1 as D (5 bases). CDR1 and CDR2 from the germline V gene are KGHSH and LQKENI. The CDR3 sequence is 17 residues long. Trimming left V 3 bases short and J 2 bases short, with 14 bases between. The CDR3 DNA follows: TGTGCCAGCTCACCTACCAGGGTTTCCCCCTATAATTCACCCCTCCACTTT. It specifies CASSPTRVSPYNSPLHF.

The V and J genes are TRBV28 and TRBJ1-4; weak D call: TRBD1 (6 bases). CDR1 is MDHEN, CDR2 SYDVKM, per germline. V was clipped by 7 bases and J by 0 bases, with 12 bases between them. This CDR3 contains 15 residues. The CDR3 DNA sequence: TGTGCCAGCAACCAAACAGGGTCAACTAATGAAAAACTGTTTTTT. Translated: CASNQTGSTNEKLFF.

The genes are TRBV2 and TRBJ2-3; perhaps TRBD1 as D (6 bases). CDR3 size: 18 residues. From germline, CDR1 is SNHLY and CDR2 FYNNEI. V was clipped by 6 bases and J by 2 bases, with 24 bases between them. The CDR3, as DNA: TGTGCCAGCAGCTCCCCCCTCCCCACAGGGACGATCACAGATACGCAGTATTTT. Amino acids: CASSSPLPTGTITDTQYF.

The chain uses TRBV6-1 and TRBJ1-2; no clear D. V was trimmed by 6 bases and J by 5 bases, leaving 16 bases between them. The CDR3 consists of 14 residues. The germline gives CDR1 MNHNS, CDR2 SASEGT. CDR3 sequence reads: CASRTDTHPYGYTF. CDR3 DNA sequence: TGTGCCAGCAGAACCGACACACATCCGTATGGCTACACCTTC.

As concerns this clone: The junction does not match germline at one end; this may be a read error. The genes are TRBV6-5 and TRBJ1-1, with a weak D call TRBD1 (5 bases). This CDR3 is 15 amino acids long. In germline, CDR1 is MNHEY, CDR2 SVGAGI. The CDR3 region is CAGRLLSPRDTEAFF. DNA of the CDR3: TGTGCCGGCAGGCTCTTATCCCCCAGGGACACTGAAGCTTTCTTT.

The rearrangement links TRBV11-2 to TRBJ1-5; 9 nucleotides match TRBD1. Germline CDR1 is SGHAT and CDR2 is FQNNGV. The CDR3 loop spans 15 amino acids. Trimming at V came to 4 bases and at J to 4 bases, leaving 5 bases not matched to a gene. In DNA form, the CDR3 reads TGTGCCAGCAGCTCTACAGGGGGCCGGAATCAGCCCCAGCATTTT. This gives the protein CASSSTGGRNQPQHF.

This clone has a single count. The rearrangement uses TRBV7-8 and TRBJ2-7; weak D call: TRBD2 (5 bases). Germline V gene lookup returns CDR1 SGHVS and CDR2 FQNEAQ. The V gene lost 3 bases and the J gene lost 4 bases, with 16 bases spanning the gap. The CDR3 has 15 residues. Here the CDR3 reads CASSFAGRRLYEQYF. CDR3 DNA: TGTGCCAGCAGCTTCGCGGGCAGGCGTTTGTACGAGCAGTACTTC.

This sequence joins TRBV19 and TRBJ1-4, with D tentatively TRBD1 (6 bases). The germline V and J ends were trimmed by 7 bases and 4 bases, with 16 bases remaining between them. Germline V gene data show CDR1 as LNHDA and CDR2 as SQIVND (reference sequence). The CDR3 extends over 15 amino acids. The CDR3 nucleotides are TGTGCCAGTAATCAGCAGGGACAAATTAATGAAAAACTGTTTTTT. Translation: CASNQQGQINEKLFF. Filled out from reference TRBV19 and TRBJ1-4, the complete variable domain reads DGGITQSPKYLFRKEGQNVTLSCEQNLNHDAMYWYRQDPGQGLRLIYYSQIVNDFQKGDIAEGYSVSREKKESFPLTVTSAQKNPTAFYLCASNQQGQINEKLFFGSGTQLSVL.

The rearrangement links TRBV6-5 to TRBJ1-2; TRBD1 agrees at 7 bases. From germline, CDR1 is MNHEY and CDR2 SVGAGI. The CDR3 length is 14 residues. V gave up 5 bases and J gave up 6 bases; unmatched junction bases: 9. CDR3 DNA sequence: TGTGCCAGCAGTGACAGGGACGGCCAGCATGGCTACACCTTC. This encodes CASSDRDGQHGYTF.

The chain carries TRBV4-2 and TRBJ1-6; TRBD1 agrees at 9 bases. There are 22 residues in the CDR3. The germline V gene encodes CDR1 LGHNA and CDR2 YNFKEQ. With V trimmed by 4 bases and J by 12 bases, 31 bases remained unmatched. The CDR3 region is CASSPPTPNRDRVYSFELPLHF. As DNA, the CDR3 is TGTGCCAGCAGCCCGCCCACGCCTAACCGGGACAGGGTTTATAGTTTTGAGTTACCCCTCCACTTT.

The rearrangement joins TRBV7-2 to TRBJ1-2; 10 positions agree with TRBD1. There are 16 residues in the CDR3. CDR1 is SGHTA, CDR2 FQGNSA, per germline. V dropped 5 bases and J dropped 4; count of bases not matched to a gene: 10. The CDR3 coding sequence is TGTGCCAGCAGCCACCGTCAGGACAGGGGGACCTATGGCTACACCTTC. It translates to CASSHRQDRGTYGYTF. The full variable domain, in which reference TRBV7-2 and TRBJ1-2 provide the parts outside the CDR3, is GAGVSQSPSNKVTEKGKDVELRCDPISGHTALYWYRQSLGQGLEFLIYFQGNSAPDKSGLPSDRFSAERTGGSVSTLTIQRTQQEDSAVYLCASSHRQDRGTYGYTFGSGTRLTVV.

This clone was seen only a few times. The chain recombines TRBV4-2 with TRBJ2-7, with D perhaps TRBD2 (6 bases). Trimming shortened V by 6 bases and J by 12 bases, and 15 bases separated the two germline ends. The CDR3 length is 11 residues. Germline V gene data show CDR1 as LGHNA and CDR2 as YNFKEQ. In nucleotides, the CDR3 is TGTGCCAGCAGGTCAGGGACTCGTCTGTACTTC. It is translated as CASRSGTRLYF.